The next 22 T cell receptor beta chains were all read from a single sample in a study of T cells in Graves' hyperthyroidism and ophthalmopathy. RNA transcripts provided the source from which TCR beta CDR3 regions were amplified. Primed by the HTBI set, a first-round RT-PCR was run on the TCR CDR3. TCRdb redid the calling of the multiplex PCR reads with MiXCR, one entry per CDR3 protein. The repertoire holds some 690,000 distinct CDR3 sequences, with 15% to 20% as singletons. Sequencing was done on a sample of blood. All receptors derive from a man in his fifties or sixties with Graves' hyperthyroidism.

This clonotype came up many times. This sequence joins TRBV2 and TRBJ2-1; D remains unclear. V lost 2 bases and J lost 10, with 9 bases in between. Germline V gene lookup returns CDR1 SNHLY and CDR2 FYNNEI. The CDR3 totals 12 residues. In DNA, the CDR3 is TGTGCCAGCAGTGAATACAGCCCAGAGCAGTTCTTC. Translating it yields CASSEYSPEQFF.

This clonotype was observed many times. The chain uses TRBV7-8 and TRBJ2-7; weak D call: TRBD1 (6 bases). The V end was cut by 1 base, the J end by 3 bases, with 13 bases between. This CDR3 is built from 15 residues. Germline V gene lookup returns CDR1 SGHVS and CDR2 FQNEAQ. The CDR3 sequence: CASSLVRQAIYEQYF. The CDR3 nucleotides are TGTGCCAGCAGCTTAGTAAGACAGGCAATCTACGAGCAGTACTTC.

This sequence joins TRBV6-2 or TRBV6-3 and TRBJ2-1; 9 nucleotides align to TRBD2. Germline lookup yields CDR1 MNHEY and CDR2 SVGEGT. The CDR3 length is 14 residues. V shed 2 bases and J 8 bases; nucleotides not matched to a gene: 4. CDR3: CASSYGAGGYEQFF. The CDR3 DNA reads as TGTGCCAGCAGTTACGGCGCGGGAGGGTATGAGCAGTTCTTC.

This clonotype was seen a few times. This chain connects TRBV6-5 to TRBJ2-2; D possibly corresponds to TRBD1 (6 bases). The CDR3 spans 14 residues. V was cut by 2 bases and J by 5 bases, with 9 bases left in between. The germline gives CDR1 MNHEY, CDR2 SVGAGI. The CDR3 is CASSYIRGTGELFF. CDR3 nucleotide sequence: TGTGCCAGCAGTTACATAAGGGGGACCGGGGAGCTGTTTTTT.

This clonotype was counted a few times. This chain links TRBV20-1 with TRBJ2-2, with 7 bases aligning to TRBD2. Germline V CDR1 and CDR2: DFQATT, SNEGSKA (reference sequence). After removal of 1 base from V and 7 bases from J, the junction contained 6 bases not matched to a gene. The CDR3 sequence is 14 residues long. The CDR3 region has the DNA TGCAGTGCTAGAGTGCGGGAGTCTATCGGGGAGCTGTTTTTT. It translates to CSARVRESIGELFF.

This clonotype has ten or more counts. The chain carries TRBV6-1 and TRBJ1-5; 7 bases line up with TRBD1. V was clipped by 5 bases and J by 3 bases; unmatched bases: 7. The CDR3 sequence is 15 residues long. Looked up from germline, CDR1 is MNHNS and CDR2 is SASEGT. CDR3 DNA sequence: TGTGCCAGCAGTCCGGGGACAGCTTTCAATCAGCCCCAGCATTTT. Amino acids: CASSPGTAFNQPQHF.

As regards this clonotype: This may be a read error, as it is one base from a much larger clone. The chain employs TRBV7-9 and TRBJ2-7, with D perhaps matching TRBD2 (5 bases). This CDR3 has 11 residues. CDR1 SEHNR and CDR2 FQNEAQ come from the germline V gene (reference sequence). CDR3 nucleotides: TGTGCCAGCAGCTTGAGGGCCGAGAAGTACTTC. This gives the protein CASSLRAEKYF.

This chain links TRBV30 with TRBJ2-7, with TRBD1 identical over 10 bases. The V and J ends lost 2 bases and 6 bases, in that order; junction bases with no gene match: 7. CDR1 is GTSNPN and CDR2 is SVGIG in the germline V gene (reference sequence). The CDR3 has 14 residues. The CDR3 is CAWSPPDRGREQYF. CDR3 coding DNA: TGTGCCTGGAGTCCTCCAGACAGGGGGCGCGAGCAGTACTTC.

This clonotype was found many times. The chain is built from TRBV29-1 and TRBJ2-2, with D hard to call. The CDR3 length is 12 residues. V was shortened by 4 bases and J by 4 bases, with 7 bases between the two germline ends. CDR1 and CDR2 from the germline V gene are SQVTM and ANQGSEA. CDR3 residues: CSVVWGTGELFF. As DNA, the CDR3 is TGCAGCGTTGTTTGGGGCACCGGGGAGCTGTTTTTT.

The chain joins TRBV15 to TRBJ1-1; D is ambiguous. Trimming took off 0 bases at V and 7 bases at J, with 12 bases between the two ends. The CDR3 is 14 residues long. Germline loops: CDR1 LNHNV, CDR2 YYDKDF (reference sequence). CDR3 region: CATSRDTGTGEAFF. The CDR3 region has the DNA TGTGCCACCAGCAGAGATACCGGAACCGGTGAAGCTTTCTTT.

This clonotype was counted many times. The gene calls are TRBV7-6 and TRBJ2-1, with D unresolved. The V end was cut by 3 bases, the J end by 7 bases, with 10 bases between. The CDR3 runs 13 residues. In germline, CDR1 is SGHVS, CDR2 FNYEAQ. CDR3 bases: TGTGCCAGCAGCTTTAATCTTTGGAATGAGCAGTTCTTC. Its translation is CASSFNLWNEQFF.

This clonotype appeared a few times. The CDR3 is CASSKATGFGLGNIQYF. The CDR3 nucleotides are TGTGCCAGCAGCAAAGCGACAGGGTTCGGGTTGGGAAACATTCAGTACTTC. This sequence joins TRBV7-9 and TRBJ2-4, with 7 nucleotides matching TRBD1. This CDR3 spans 17 amino acids. V was pared by 5 bases and J by 6 bases, with 16 bases of the junction left unmatched. Germline V gene lookup returns CDR1 SEHNR and CDR2 FQNEAQ (reference sequence).

The chain joins TRBV9 to TRBJ1-2, with D maybe TRBD1 (5 bases). Germline V gene data show CDR1 as SGDLS and CDR2 as YYNGEE. The CDR3 covers 14 residues. V was cut by 0 bases and J by 4 bases, with 10 bases left in between. CDR3 bases: TGTGCCAGCAGCGTAGACCAGGGATTCTATGGCTACACCTTC. Amino acid sequence: CASSVDQGFYGYTF.

The V gene is TRBV19, the J gene TRBJ2-7, with a tentative D call TRBD1 (6 bases). CDR1 LNHDA and CDR2 SQIVND come from the germline V gene (reference sequence). This CDR3 is 16 amino acids long. Between the trimmed V and J ends, which lost 4 bases and 0 bases, there was a span of 16 bases. The CDR3 region has the DNA TGTGCCAGTAGTAATCCCGGGACACGCCACTCCTACGAGCAGTACTTC. Residues: CASSNPGTRHSYEQYF.

This clonotype was detected many times. The DNA of the CDR3 is TGTGCCAGCTCACCAGACTCTGGAAACACCATATATTTT. This codes for CASSPDSGNTIYF. The chain joins TRBV18 to TRBJ1-3; D unresolved. The germline V and J ends were trimmed by 2 bases and 0 bases, with 2 bases remaining between them. The CDR3 spans 13 residues. CDR1 is KGHSH and CDR2 is LQKENI in the germline V gene.

Ten or more counts support this clonotype. The J gene is TRBJ2-3, the V gene TRBV7-8; 11 bases agree with TRBD1. The CDR3 extends over 16 amino acids. Germline assignment: CDR1 SGHVS and CDR2 FQNEAQ. Trimming removed 1 base from V and 7 bases from J; junction bases left unmatched: 7. The CDR3 is CASSLVGTGGVHTQYF. The CDR3 DNA sequence: TGTGCCAGCAGCTTAGTCGGGACAGGGGGGGTGCATACGCAGTATTTT. The whole variable domain, filled in from reference TRBV7-8 and TRBJ2-3, reads GAGVSQSPRYKVAKRGQDVALRCDPISGHVSLFWYQQALGQGPEFLTYFQNEAQLDKSGLPSDRFFAERPEGSVSTLKIQRTQQEDSAVYLCASSLVGTGGVHTQYFGPGTRLTVL.

In regard to this clonotype: A read error may be the cause here, since a much bigger clone is one base away. The CDR3 end shows no conserved phenylalanine or tryptophan, and so a read error is likely. The CDR3: CASSLGTRTNEKLFC. The CDR3, as DNA: TGCGCCAGCAGCCTCGGGACAAGAACTAATGAAAAACTGTTTTGT. The chain employs TRBV5-1 and TRBJ1-4; TRBD1 might be the D (6 bases). The CDR3 length is 15 residues. CDR1 is SGHRS and CDR2 is YFSETQ in the germline V gene. The V end lost 4 bases, the J end lost 1 base, and 11 bases lay between the germline ends.

This clonotype was recorded a few times. The chain has TRBV28 and TRBJ2-2; 16 bases align to TRBD2. With V trimmed by 5 bases and J by 7 bases, 16 bases remained unmatched. The CDR3 is 20 residues long. CDR1 MDHEN and CDR2 SYDVKM come from the germline V gene. The CDR3 sequence: CASSVGGTSGRAGFNGELFF. CDR3 nucleotides: TGTGCCAGCAGTGTTGGAGGGACTAGCGGGAGGGCCGGTTTCAACGGGGAGCTGTTTTTT. Supplemented by reference TRBV28 and TRBJ2-2, the full variable domain reads DVKVTQSSRYLVKRTGEKVFLECVQDMDHENMFWYRQDPGLGLRLIYFSYDVKMKEKGDIPEGYSVSREKKERFSLILESASTNQTSMYLCASSVGGTSGRAGFNGELFFGEGSRLTVL.

The table lists this clonotype with many counts. This sequence joins TRBV28 and TRBJ2-5; 12 nucleotides line up with TRBD1. CDR1 MDHEN and CDR2 SYDVKM come from the germline V gene. The CDR3 extends over 19 amino acids. With 4 bases clipped from V and 1 base from J, the junction kept 13 bases outside the gene matches. Written as DNA, the CDR3 is TGTGCCAGCAGTTCACCATGGGACAGGGGGCAAGCTTTCCAAGAGACCCAGTACTTC. Translating gives CASSSPWDRGQAFQETQYF.

Only a few counts were recorded for this clonotype. The V call is TRBV6-1, the J call TRBJ2-3; D call uncertain. This CDR3 spans 16 amino acids. From germline, CDR1 is MNHNS and CDR2 SASEGT. The V and J ends lost 2 bases and 4 bases respectively, with 16 bases between them. The chain's CDR3 is CASSEPYTKVADTQYF. In DNA form, the CDR3 reads TGTGCCAGCAGTGAACCCTATACGAAAGTGGCAGATACGCAGTATTTT.

In this sample, this clonotype turned up many times. This chain joins TRBV7-8 and TRBJ1-6, with D possibly being TRBD1 (6 bases). V was cut by 3 bases and J by 8 bases, with 14 bases left in between. Germline loops: CDR1 SGHVS, CDR2 FQNEAQ. The CDR3 extends over 15 amino acids. The CDR3 bases are TGTGCCAGCAGCTTGGCGGCAGGGGACGATTCACCCCTCCACTTT. It encodes CASSLAAGDDSPLHF.

This clonotype has ten or more counts. The chain combines TRBV6-5 with TRBJ1-1; D not certain. This CDR3 has 15 residues. Per germline, CDR1 MNHEY and CDR2 SVGAGI. Trimming shortened V by 1 base and J by 1 base, and 10 bases separated the two germline ends. Here the CDR3 DNA reads TGTGCCAGCAGTTACTACGACGGAAGGAACACTGAAGCTTTCTTT. Translated: CASSYYDGRNTEAFF.